The 30 T cell receptor beta chains listed next were all sequenced from one sample in a study of T cell responses to AZD1222 COVID-19 vaccine. Here immunoSEQ multiplex PCR was the method, and the copy in TCRdb shows in-frame clones only, minus some. This table holds 140,000 to 150,000 clones, approximately 90% found once. Here the sequenced sample was peripheral blood, taken 28 days after the second AZD1222 dose. All receptors derive from an adult who received the AZD1222 COVID-19 vaccine.

The V gene is TRBV7-8, the J gene TRBJ1-4; D is unresolved. The CDR3 extends over 13 amino acids. Germline CDR1 SGHVS, CDR2 FQNEAQ. Trimming stripped 2 bases from V and 7 bases from J, with 8 bases between. The CDR3 sequence: CASSLYGGEKLFF. The CDR3 DNA is TGTGCCAGCAGCTTATACGGCGGTGAAAAACTGTTTTTT.

The J gene is TRBJ2-5, the V gene TRBV9; D remains ambiguous. Trimming removed 0 bases from V and 2 bases from J, with 11 bases in between. CDR1 is SGDLS and CDR2 is YYNGEE in the germline V gene. The CDR3 sequence is 15 residues long. Written as DNA, the CDR3 is TGTGCCAGCAGCGTAGGCCGGGTACTACAAGAGACCCAGTACTTC. Encoded protein: CASSVGRVLQETQYF.

This sequence joins TRBV30 and TRBJ2-2, with a weak D call TRBD2 (5 bases). The CDR3 totals 12 residues. With 3 bases removed from V and 4 bases from J, the gap between germline ends came to 6 bases. Germline assignment: CDR1 GTSNPN and CDR2 SVGIG (reference sequence). CDR3 in amino acids: CAWRGSTGELFF. CDR3 in DNA: TGTGCCTGGAGAGGGAGCACCGGGGAGCTGTTTTTT.

The gene calls are TRBV7-2 and TRBJ2-2, with D perhaps TRBD1 (6 bases). CDR3 size: 15 residues. V was clipped by 6 bases and J by 5 bases, with 16 bases between them. CDR1 and CDR2 from the germline V gene are SGHTA and FQGNSA. CDR3 in amino acids: CASRLQGRGTGELFF. DNA for the CDR3: TGTGCCAGCAGGCTACAGGGAAGAGGGACCGGGGAGCTGTTTTTT.

This clone was recorded once. The chain has TRBV5-4 and TRBJ2-1; 10 bases match TRBD2. Losses at the gene ends were 2 bases for V and 6 bases for J; bases not matched to a gene: 2. Germline V gene sequence: CDR1 SGHNT, CDR2 YYREEE (reference sequence). The CDR3 length is 14 residues. CDR3 region: CASSLAGGANEQFF. The CDR3 DNA sequence: TGTGCCAGCAGCTTAGCGGGAGGGGCCAATGAGCAGTTCTTC. Full variable domain (outside the CDR3, taken from reference TRBV5-4 and TRBJ2-1): ETGVTQSPTHLIKTRGQQVTLRCSSQSGHNTVSWYQQALGQGPQFIFQYYREEENGRGNFPPRFSGLQFPNYSSELNVNALELDDSALYLCASSLAGGANEQFFGPGTRLTVL.

The chain combines TRBV6-5 with TRBJ1-1; perhaps TRBD1 as D (5 bases). Germline CDR1 and CDR2: MNHEY and SVGAGI. The ends were cut back, 7 bases at V and 1 base at J, with 13 bases in the middle. The CDR3 is made up of 14 amino acids. The CDR3 loop is CASTYSGGNTEAFF. The CDR3 region has the DNA TGTGCCAGCACCTACTCGGGGGGGAACACTGAAGCTTTCTTT.

This clone was recorded once. V gene TRBV19 combines with J gene TRBJ2-6; TRBD1 might be the D (6 bases). This CDR3 is 22 amino acids long. Trimming removed 3 bases from V and 10 bases from J, with 37 bases in between. Germline V gene sequence: CDR1 LNHDA, CDR2 SQIVND (reference sequence). This chain's CDR3 is CASSIDSNFGTLRPGRLNVLTF. The CDR3 DNA is TGTGCCAGTAGTATCGATTCGAACTTCGGGACACTTAGACCCGGTAGGCTGAACGTCCTGACTTTC.

The chain has TRBV7-3 and TRBJ1-1, with a weak D call TRBD1 (5 bases). Germline lookup yields CDR1 SGHTA and CDR2 FQGTGA. V lost 8 bases to trimming and J lost 0 bases, with 13 bases between them. This CDR3 has 14 amino acids. CDR3 in DNA: TGTGCCAGCTCTAAGGGACCCATGAACACTGAAGCTTTCTTT. Translated: CASSKGPMNTEAFF.

V usage is TRBV7-9 and J usage is TRBJ2-2; the D gene is possibly TRBD2 (6 bases). Germline assignment: CDR1 SEHNR and CDR2 FQNEAQ (reference sequence). Trimming took 1 base from V and 4 from J, leaving 13 bases between them. The CDR3 spans 16 residues. The CDR3 sequence is CASSLGAGSGTGELFF. For the CDR3, the DNA is TGTGCCAGCAGCTTAGGGGCGGGATCAGGCACCGGGGAGCTGTTTTTT.

The chain joins TRBV5-6 to TRBJ2-2; 13 positions match TRBD2. Germline values: CDR1 SGHDT, CDR2 YYEEEE. This CDR3 region has 17 residues. The J segment lost 7 bases and the V segment lost 2 bases, leaving 8 bases of the junction unmatched. Here the CDR3 DNA reads TGTGCCAGCAGCTTAGGACTAGCGGGAGAATGGGGCGGGGAGCTGTTTTTT. Amino acid sequence: CASSLGLAGEWGGELFF.

The chain recombines TRBV5-8 with TRBJ2-2, with no clear D. V dropped 4 bases and J dropped 4 bases, with 14 bases sitting between them. This CDR3 spans 15 amino acids. Germline values: CDR1 SGHTS, CDR2 YDEGEE. In DNA form, the CDR3 reads TGTGCCAGCAGCCGCCTCGGCCTCTCCACCGGGGAGCTGTTTTTT. It yields the protein CASSRLGLSTGELFF.

The chain recombines TRBV28 with TRBJ1-1, with 7 bases that match TRBD1. The germline V gene has CDR1 MDHEN and CDR2 SYDVKM. CDR3 length: 13 residues. J was trimmed by 1 base and V by 11 bases; bases with no gene match: 7. CDR3 sequence: CAGSTGTNTEAFF. The CDR3 nucleotides are TGTGCCGGTTCGACAGGGACGAACACTGAAGCTTTCTTT.

J is TRBJ2-1 and V is TRBV24-1; tentatively, D is TRBD1 or TRBD2 (7 bases each). This CDR3 is built from 16 residues. Trimming pared 3 bases from V and 4 bases from J, leaving 15 bases between. CDR1 is KGHDR and CDR2 is SFDVKD in the germline V gene. The DNA for the CDR3 is TGTGCCACCAGTGATCGGCAGGGGGGGGCATACAATGAGCAGTTCTTC. It specifies CATSDRQGGAYNEQFF.

The chain uses TRBV6-6 and TRBJ2-2, with 13 bases fitting TRBD2. J gave up 5 bases and V 6 bases, and 6 bases lay outside the gene matches. This CDR3 is built from 16 residues. Germline assignment: CDR1 MNHNY and CDR2 SVGAGI (reference sequence). In DNA form, the CDR3 reads TGTGCCAGCAGCCATCCGACTAGCGGGAGGACCGGGGAGCTGTTTTTT. Its translation: CASSHPTSGRTGELFF.

Concerning this clone: The sample holds other DNA sequences that translate to the same CDR3. The rearrangement joins TRBV19 to TRBJ1-1; D might be TRBD1 (5 bases). Trimming stripped 7 bases from V and 1 base from J, with 13 bases between. The CDR3 spans 14 residues. Germline lookup yields CDR1 LNHDA and CDR2 SQIVND (reference sequence). In DNA form, the CDR3 reads TGTGCCAGTACCTGGGGCGGGGGGAACACTGAAGCTTTCTTT. It encodes CASTWGGGNTEAFF.

The chain links TRBV11-2 to TRBJ2-5; no reliable D call. The CDR3 consists of 13 residues. V shed 1 base and J shed 1 base, with 4 bases lying between them. Germline CDR1 and CDR2: SGHAT and FQNNGV. The CDR3 sequence is CASSLGGQETQYF. The CDR3 DNA is TGTGCCAGCAGCTTAGGGGGCCAAGAGACCCAGTACTTC.

The genes are TRBV28 and TRBJ2-3; D remains ambiguous. This CDR3 spans 12 amino acids. Germline lookup yields CDR1 MDHEN and CDR2 SYDVKM. V was cut by 4 bases and J by 6 bases, with 8 bases left in between. The CDR3 protein is CASSSNWDTQYF. The CDR3 bases are TGTGCCAGCAGTTCCAATTGGGATACGCAGTATTTT.

The rearrangement links TRBV29-1 to TRBJ2-1, with TRBD2 matching over 8 bases. V gave up 8 bases and J gave up 9 bases; unmatched junction bases: 12. This CDR3 spans 13 amino acids. Germline lookup yields CDR1 SQVTM and CDR2 ANQGSEA. CDR3 sequence reads: CSTPGLGIGEQFF. The CDR3 DNA reads TGCAGCACCCCGGGACTAGGTATCGGTGAGCAGTTCTTC.

In regard to this clone: Other nucleotide sequences in the sample specify the same CDR3. CDR3 protein: CASSISGNQPQHF. CDR3 sequence (DNA): TGTGCCAGTAGTATCTCAGGGAATCAGCCCCAGCATTTT. This chain uses TRBV19 with TRBJ1-5; possible D gene TRBD1, 5 bases. The CDR3 is 13 amino acids. Deletions cut 3 bases from V and 4 bases from J, with 7 bases between. Germline V gene sequence: CDR1 LNHDA, CDR2 SQIVND (reference sequence).

The genes are TRBV29-1 and TRBJ2-3; the match to TRBD1 covers 7 bases. Trimming removed 6 bases from V and 4 bases from J; junction bases left unmatched: 7. This CDR3 has 13 residues. Germline V lookup: CDR1 SQVTM, CDR2 ANQGSEA. The CDR3 reads CSVDSQGADTQYF. The CDR3 bases are TGCAGCGTCGACAGCCAGGGGGCAGATACGCAGTATTTT.

This sequence joins TRBV15 and TRBJ2-3; TRBD2 is a possible D gene (6 bases). Looked up from germline, CDR1 is LNHNV and CDR2 is YYDKDF (reference sequence). This CDR3 has 15 amino acids. The V gene lost 9 bases and the J gene lost 2 bases, with 18 bases spanning the gap. The DNA of the CDR3 is TGTGCCACGAGCTTCACGGGACTGATCACAGATACGCAGTATTTT. This gives the protein CATSFTGLITDTQYF.

On this clone itself: The identical CDR3 is also encoded by other nucleotide sequences in the sample. V is TRBV18 and J is TRBJ1-1; D remains unclear. V shed 6 bases and J shed 2 bases, with 4 bases lying between them. The germline V gene encodes CDR1 KGHSH and CDR2 LQKENI. The CDR3 consists of 11 residues. The DNA for the CDR3 is TGTGCCAGCTCTCCAAACACTGAAGCTTTCTTT. Protein: CASSPNTEAFF.

This chain uses TRBV18 with TRBJ2-1, with 12 bases matching TRBD2. The CDR3 contains 16 residues. The germline V gene encodes CDR1 KGHSH and CDR2 LQKENI. V shed 1 base, J shed 2 bases, and the junction held 0 bases outside the gene matches. The CDR3 coding sequence is TGTGCCAGCTCACCACGGACTAGCGGGGCCTACAATGAGCAGTTCTTC. Protein product: CASSPRTSGAYNEQFF.

This clone has a single count. V and J are TRBV6-2 or TRBV6-3 and TRBJ2-2; tentatively, D is TRBD2 (5 bases). Germline V gives CDR1 MNHEY, CDR2 SVGEGT. The CDR3 covers 17 residues. V was cut by 0 bases and J by 10 bases, with 21 bases left in between. The CDR3 sequence is CASSYSVGRGSSAELFF. Written as DNA, the CDR3 is TGTGCCAGCAGTTACTCGGTAGGCCGAGGGTCTTCCGCGGAGCTGTTTTTT.

The rearrangement joins TRBV6-2 or TRBV6-3 to TRBJ2-7; 7 bases are a match to TRBD1. The length of the CDR3 is 15 residues. V lost 6 bases, J lost 4 bases, and 12 bases stayed unmatched. From germline, CDR1 is MNHEY and CDR2 SVGEGT. In nucleotides, the CDR3 is TGTGCCAGCAGCCCCTCCGACAGGGTGCAGTACGAGCAGTACTTC. It codes for CASSPSDRVQYEQYF.

DNA of the CDR3: TGTGCCAGCAGCCTAGGGACTAGCGGGAGTTCTTCCTACGAGCAGTACTTC. It encodes CASSLGTSGSSSYEQYF. The chain couples TRBV4-2 to TRBJ2-7, with 14 bases fitting TRBD2. The CDR3 covers 17 residues. Trimming cost V 4 bases and J 1 base; bases outside gene matches: 6. In germline, CDR1 is LGHNA, CDR2 YNFKEQ.

V gene TRBV7-2 combines with J gene TRBJ2-7; 7 nucleotides align to TRBD1. Looked up from germline, CDR1 is SGHTA and CDR2 is FQGNSA. Germline trimming cut 5 bases from V and 2 bases from J; bases unmatched to any gene: 6. This CDR3 region has 14 residues. DNA for the CDR3: TGTGCCAGCAGCCCCCCGGGACAGCCCTACGAGCAGTACTTC. This codes for CASSPPGQPYEQYF.

The chain recombines TRBV7-9 with TRBJ2-3, with D tentatively TRBD1 or TRBD2 (5 bases each). Between the trimmed V and J ends, which lost 8 bases and 0 bases, there was a span of 12 bases. CDR1 and CDR2 (germline): SEHNR, FQNEAQ (reference sequence). The CDR3 runs 14 residues. CDR3 loop: CASRGDLSTDTQYF. CDR3 sequence (DNA): TGTGCCAGCCGTGGGGACCTAAGCACAGATACGCAGTATTTT.

In this sample, this clone turned up a few times. This rearrangement joins TRBV6-2 or TRBV6-3 to TRBJ1-4; D ambiguous. The CDR3 runs 15 residues. Trimming stripped 2 bases from V and 0 bases from J, with 7 bases between. CDR1 and CDR2 from the germline V gene are MNHEY and SVGEGT. CDR3 sequence (DNA): TGTGCCAGCAGTTACCCGGGCTCAACTAATGAAAAACTGTTTTTT. It codes for CASSYPGSTNEKLFF.

The gene calls are TRBV19 and TRBJ1-4; 8 bases fit TRBD1. CDR1 is LNHDA, CDR2 SQIVND, per germline (reference sequence). Trimming at V came to 3 bases and at J to 2 bases, leaving 8 bases not matched to a gene. There are 17 residues in the CDR3. CDR3 sequence (DNA): TGTGCCAGTAGTATCCCCCGACAGGGGTCCACTAATGAAAAACTGTTTTTT. It is translated as CASSIPRQGSTNEKLFF. Together with reference TRBV19 and TRBJ1-4, the CDR3 gives the full variable domain: DGGITQSPKYLFRKEGQNVTLSCEQNLNHDAMYWYRQDPGQGLRLIYYSQIVNDFQKGDIAEGYSVSREKKESFPLTVTSAQKNPTAFYLCASSIPRQGSTNEKLFFGSGTQLSVL.